A selection of T cell receptor beta chains follows, all from one sample in a study of T-cell reconstitution after alpha-beta-depleted transplantation in children. MiXCR was run by TCRdb on the PCR reads, yielding one entry per CDR3 protein. The sample records around 94,000 distinct CDR3 sequences, around 6% being singletons. Sequencing was performed on PBMCs, mostly from graft donor cells, taken 60 days after TCRalphabeta/CD19-depleted stem cell transplant. The receptors originated from a female patient between 2 and 15 years old who had a stem cell transplant for Fanconi anemia, so the T cells may come from the graft donor. Both conserved end residues are part of each CDR3. Fields, in order: clone size, D gene, J gene, V gene, CDR3 DNA, CDR3 protein. D genes are given only for firm matches. The size of a clone is reported for some rows only, either as once, few or many, or as a class for expanded clones.

>many|.|TRBJ2-6|TRBV12-3/TRBV12-4
TGTGCCAGCAGTTTAAGGGGCGCTGGGGCCAACGTCCTGACTTTC
CASSLRGAGANVLTF
>many|TRBD2|TRBJ2-3|TRBV10-2
TGCGCCAGCAGTGAGCCAGCGGGGATCTCGACAGATACGCAGTATTTT
CASSEPAGISTDTQYF
>few|.|TRBJ2-3|TRBV28
TGTGCCAGCACCTTAAGGGGATTTAGCACAGATACGCAGTATTTT
CASTLRGFSTDTQYF
>medium-sized|.|TRBJ2-7|TRBV6-6
TGTGCCAGCAGCCCCACAGCAGGGTTCTACGAGCAGTACTTC
CASSPTAGFYEQYF
>many|.|TRBJ2-3|TRBV30
TGTGCCTGGAGCACAGATACGCAGTATTTT
CAWSTDTQYF
>.|.|TRBJ1-2|TRBV20-1
TGCAGTGCTAGTGTCTTCCTGAGCCGGGGCTACACCTTC
CSASVFLSRGYTF
>many|.|TRBJ2-4|TRBV7-9
TGTGCCAGCAGCTCTTGGACCGAAGATTCCAAAAACATTCAGTACTTC
CASSSWTEDSKNIQYF
>few|TRBD2|TRBJ2-2|TRBV7-3
TGTGCCAGCAGCTCAGCCGGGACTAGGGGCACCGGGGAGCTGTTTTTT
CASSSAGTRGTGELFF
>few|.|TRBJ2-1|TRBV20-1
TGCAGTGCTACATGGGTAAAAGACCGTACCCGCTACAATGAGCAGTTCTTC
CSATWVKDRTRYNEQFF
>many|.|TRBJ1-2|TRBV12-3/TRBV12-4
TGTGCCAGCAGCTACTCAGGACGGAGCCTTTTCTATGGCTACACCTTC
CASSYSGRSLFYGYTF
>many|.|TRBJ2-2|TRBV6-6
TGTGCCACCCGAGCCCTATTCGGGGAGCTGTTTTTT
CATRALFGELFF
>.|.|TRBJ2-1|TRBV7-9
TGTGCCAGCAGCTTAGAGTTTCAGCGGCAGTTCTTC
CASSLEFQRQFF
>many|.|TRBJ2-3|TRBV3-1
TGTGCCAGCAGCCAGGGAGTAATCGCCACAGATACGCAGTATTTT
CASSQGVIATDTQYF
>few|TRBD2|TRBJ2-1|TRBV7-6
TGTGCCAGCAGCTTACGCGACGATCCGGGGGGGGTTTACAATGAGCAGTTCTTC
CASSLRDDPGGVYNEQFF
>many|.|TRBJ1-2|TRBV15
TGTGCCACCAGCCGGTATGGGACGGCTAACTATGGCTACACCTTC
CATSRYGTANYGYTF
>few|.|TRBJ2-7|TRBV12-3/TRBV12-4
TGTGCCAGCAGTTTTTCCCCTCTTCGGCCGTCCGGGGGCCTGTGGGACGAGCAGTACTTC
CASSFSPLRPSGGLWDEQYF
>few|TRBD1|TRBJ2-3|TRBV11-2
TGTGCCAGCAGCTTAGGAGGGACAGGGAACACAGATACGCAGTATTTT
CASSLGGTGNTDTQYF
>many|.|TRBJ1-1|TRBV7-3
TGTGCCAGCAGCTCAACAGGAGGCGCTGAAGCTTTCTTT
CASSSTGGAEAFF